These T cell receptor beta chains were read from a single sample in a study of early T cells in non-severe SARS-CoV-2 infection. In TCRdb, the 5' RACE reads were re-called with MiXCR into one record per CDR3 protein. Of roughly 47,000 distinct CDR3 sequences listed, approximately 22% are singletons. The starting material was whole blood, obtained at baseline. Receptor source: an adult who was a healthcare worker with PCR-confirmed SARS-CoV-2 infection or an uninfected control (not recorded which). Both conserved end residues are part of each CDR3. A D gene is named only where the DNA matches it firmly. The size field is filled for only some rows; it gives once, few, many or a size class.

>NA|TRBV11-2|TRBJ2-2|NA
TGTGCCAGCAGCTTGGGGGCAGGGGACATCCCGCTGTTTTTT
CASSLGAGDIPLFF
>large|TRBV20-1|TRBJ2-5|NA
TGCAGTGCTTTAGATCTCGCGGGACCCCAAGAGACCCAGTACTTC
CSALDLAGPQETQYF
>few|TRBV19|TRBJ2-2|NA
TGTGCCAGTAGTATACTACAGGAAAACACCGGGGAGCTGTTTTTT
CASSILQENTGELFF
>NA|TRBV28|TRBJ1-1|TRBD1
TGTGCCACCCGGGTACCGACAGGGGAGGCTTTCTTT
CATRVPTGEAFF
>few|TRBV7-2|TRBJ2-1|NA
TGTGCCAGCAGCCCATGGTGGGGTGCCGATGAGCAGTTCTTC
CASSPWWGADEQFF
>NA|TRBV20-1|TRBJ2-7|TRBD1
TGCAGTGCTTCCCTTGGACAGGGGGCTTCCTACGAGCAGTACTTC
CSASLGQGASYEQYF
>few|TRBV9|TRBJ2-1|NA
TGTGCCAGCAGCCCGCAAGATGAGGGATACTACAATGAGCAGTTCTTC
CASSPQDEGYYNEQFF
>NA|TRBV20-1|TRBJ2-7|TRBD1
TGCAGTGCTGGGGGTCAGGGACAGGGCCTCTACGAGCAGTACTTC
CSAGGQGQGLYEQYF
>NA|TRBV5-1|TRBJ2-7|NA
TGCGCCAGCAGCTTGGCCCGTCCCTACGAGCAGTACTTC
CASSLARPYEQYF
>many|TRBV5-1|TRBJ2-7|TRBD2
TGCGCCAGCAGCCGGGGGGACTCCTACGAGCAGTACTTC
CASSRGDSYEQYF
>NA|TRBV6-2/TRBV6-3|TRBJ1-1|NA
TGTGCCAGCAGTTACAACGGGGACACTGAAGCTTTCTTT
CASSYNGDTEAFF
>once|TRBV5-1|TRBJ2-7|TRBD1
TGCGCCAGCAGCTTGGTTCAGGGGGCCATCTACGAGCAGTACTTC
CASSLVQGAIYEQYF
>NA|TRBV2|TRBJ2-1|NA
TGTGCCAGCAGCCCCTGGGCCTACAATGAGCAGTTCTTC
CASSPWAYNEQFF
>NA|TRBV12-3/TRBV12-4|TRBJ1-2|TRBD1
TGTGCCAGCAGCCGCCGGGACAGGGGCGGTGGCTACACCTTC
CASSRRDRGGGYTF
>NA|TRBV12-3/TRBV12-4|TRBJ1-6|TRBD1
TGTGCCAGCAGTCACGACAGGGACAATTCACCCCTCCACTTT
CASSHDRDNSPLHF
>NA|TRBV6-5|TRBJ1-1|NA
TGTGCCAGCAGTTACGACAGTAACACTGAAGCTTTCTTT
CASSYDSNTEAFF
>NA|TRBV27|TRBJ2-3|NA
TGTGCCAGCAGTCCCCTCCAGGGGCCTGAAGGTACGCAGTATTTT
CASSPLQGPEGTQYF
>NA|TRBV4-1|TRBJ2-7|NA
TGCGCCAGCAGCCTAGTTAGGGACGGTAACTACGAGCAGTACTTC
CASSLVRDGNYEQYF
>few|TRBV7-9|TRBJ2-7|NA
TGTGCCAGCAGCTCAGCATTGGATACCGCCTACGAGCAGTACTTC
CASSSALDTAYEQYF